The 5 T cell receptor beta chains in this list originate from one sample, sequenced in a study of blood T cell repertoires in COVID-19. Method: immunoSEQ multiplex PCR; TCRdb's copy keeps in-frame clones and lacks some. The table records approximately 210,000 clones, 88% of them present only once. The source material was peripheral blood. These receptors originate from a human donor in a cohort sampled during active COVID-19.

The J gene is TRBJ1-1, the V gene TRBV29-1, with 10 bases lining up with TRBD1. Trimming at V came to 6 bases and at J to 5 bases, leaving 6 bases not matched to a gene. Germline values: CDR1 SQVTM, CDR2 ANQGSEA. This CDR3 contains 13 residues. The CDR3 region is CSVRQGAGTEAFF. The CDR3 DNA is TGCAGCGTCCGACAGGGGGCTGGGACTGAAGCTTTCTTT.

The chain carries TRBV5-1 and TRBJ2-7; 10 nucleotides agree with TRBD2. The V and J ends lost 5 bases and 0 bases, in that order; junction bases with no gene match: 5. There are 15 residues in the CDR3. Germline V CDR1 and CDR2: SGHRS, YFSETQ. The CDR3 sequence: CASRSGTSDSYEQYF. CDR3 DNA: TGCGCCAGCAGGTCTGGGACTAGCGACTCCTACGAGCAGTACTTC.

The chain joins TRBV7-7 to TRBJ2-2; D might be TRBD2 (6 bases). CDR1 SSHAT and CDR2 FNYEAQ come from the germline V gene (reference sequence). V gave up 9 bases and J gave up 1 base, with 15 bases separating them. This CDR3 contains 15 residues. The CDR3 region has the DNA TGTGCCAGTACTCCGGGACTTTGGAACACCGGGGAGCTGTTTTTT. Protein: CASTPGLWNTGELFF.

The chain has TRBV5-6 and TRBJ2-2; D not resolved. V lost 4 bases, J lost 7 bases, and 14 bases lay in between. Per germline, CDR1 SGHDT and CDR2 YYEEEE. The CDR3 runs 14 residues. The CDR3 sequence: CASSRGTSNGELFF. CDR3 DNA sequence: TGTGCCAGCAGCCGCGGCACTTCGAACGGGGAGCTGTTTTTT.

This chain links TRBV10-2 with TRBJ1-2; 9 nucleotides match TRBD1. V gave up 2 bases and J gave up 0 bases; unmatched junction bases: 4. The germline gives CDR1 WSHSY, CDR2 SAAADI. The CDR3 loop spans 16 amino acids. The CDR3 DNA reads as TGCGCCAGCAGTGAGGGGGGGACAGGGTCTAACTATGGCTACACCTTC. Its protein is CASSEGGTGSNYGYTF.